The present T cell receptor (beta chain) was sequenced within a study of shared clonotypes between healthy human individuals. General observations from the study: The study found roughly 5% of naive CD4 clonotypes shared across a few donors.

In germline, CDR1 is SGHRS, CDR2 YFSETQ. CDR3 size: 16 residues. V lost 7 bases and J lost 1; bases outside the gene matches: 9. On this clone: The antigen remains unidentified.

Data came from immunoSEQ multiplex PCR; TCRdb stores just in-frame clones and leaves some out. The repertoire holds approximately 2.3 million clones, with 80% to 95% as singletons. The material sequenced was naive CD4+ T cells from PBMCs. Subset in this sample: CD45RA+ positively selected. This chain connects TRBV5-1 to TRBJ2-3; 10 nucleotides align to TRBD2. The source of this sequence is a man aged 18 to 35 in good health. Some clones in this sample may be carry-over from other donors' samples. The CDR3 DNA follows: TGCGCCAGCCACGCTTCTAGCGGGAGCCGCACAGATACGCAGTATTTT. As protein: CASHASSGSRTDTQYF. Full variable domain (missing parts from reference TRBV5-1 and TRBJ2-3): KAGVTQTPRYLIKTRGQQVTLSCSPISGHRSVSWYQQTPGQGLQFLFEYFSETQRNKGNFPGRFSGRQFSNSRSEMNVSTLELGDSALYLCASHASSGSRTDTQYFGPGTRLTVL.